This record looks at one T cell receptor (beta chain) sequence and its context. The antigen is undetermined. The data originate from a study of shared clonotypes between healthy human individuals. Whole-study results and caveats: Clonotypes which were not shared had lower generation probabilities than clonotypes that all four donors shared. Around 5% of naive CD4 clonotypes were common to four donors.

This CDR3 region has 15 residues. Between the trimmed V and J ends, which lost 5 bases and 3 bases, there was a span of 17 bases. CDR1 is SGHRS, CDR2 YFSETQ, per germline. Several immunoSEQ plates held equal portions of the genomic DNA taken from each subset. Here immunoSEQ multiplex PCR was the method, and the copy in TCRdb shows in-frame clones only, minus some. The sample lists hundreds of thousands of clones, around 96% seen once, with about 0.11% in the top ten. CD45RO-negative, CCR7-positively selected cells formed the naive CD8 fraction, excluding terminally differentiated effector memory CD45RA+ cells. Healthy adults negative for HIV, lacking recent acute infections or vaccinations, served as donors.

The sequenced material came from naive CD8+ T cells sorted from blood. The TCR sequence derives from a woman younger than 45 in good health. The J gene is TRBJ1-2, the V gene TRBV5-1; D is uncertain. The DNA for the CDR3 is TGCGCCAGCAGTTATAGTAAGGGAGGGTACTATGGCTACACCTTC. Translating it yields CASSYSKGGYYGYTF.